A single sample is the source of the 4 T cell receptor beta chains below, sequenced in a study of cytomegalovirus exposure and HLA in healthy donors. The primer mix had 60 Vbeta and 13 Jbeta primers. The assay was immunoSEQ multiplex PCR, and TCRdb's table has in-frame clones only and misses some. The listing contains tens of thousands of clones. The specimen sequenced was PBMCs. The source of these receptors is a woman in her 40s in good health and CMV-seropositive.

The genes are TRBV29-1 and TRBJ2-5; D is unclear. Trimming removed 6 bases at V and 1 base at J, with 3 bases between. Germline-derived CDR1 and CDR2 are SQVTM and ANQGSEA. This CDR3 contains 10 residues. As DNA, the CDR3 is TGCAGCGTGCGCCAAGAGACCCAGTACTTC. It is translated as CSVRQETQYF.

The chain carries TRBV7-9 and TRBJ2-5; 9 bases fit TRBD2. V lost 5 bases and J lost 4; bases outside the gene matches: 8. The length of the CDR3 is 15 residues. CDR1 and CDR2 (germline): SEHNR, FQNEAQ (reference sequence). The chain's CDR3 is CASSLSSGGGETQYF. The DNA of the CDR3 is TGTGCCAGCAGCCTAAGTAGCGGGGGAGGAGAGACCCAGTACTTC.

J is TRBJ1-2 and V is TRBV6-1; 10 bases are a match to TRBD1. The CDR3 extends over 15 amino acids. Per germline, CDR1 MNHNS and CDR2 SASEGT. With V trimmed by 2 bases and J by 1 base, 1 base remained unmatched. CDR3 bases: TGTGCCAGCAGTGAATGGACAGGGGGTAACTATGGCTACACCTTC. Amino acid sequence: CASSEWTGGNYGYTF.

V is TRBV18 and J is TRBJ2-2, with D perhaps TRBD1 (9 bases). Per germline, CDR1 KGHSH and CDR2 LQKENI. The CDR3 loop spans 15 amino acids. With 4 bases removed from V and 4 bases from J, the gap between germline ends came to 13 bases. The CDR3 coding sequence is TGTGCCAGCTCACTAGCGGGACAGGGCACCGGGGAGCTGTTTTTT. Translating gives CASSLAGQGTGELFF.